This note documents a single T cell receptor (beta chain) sequence. Its target is not known. Germline V gene data show CDR1 as SQVTM and CDR2 as ANQGSEA. This CDR3 has 15 residues. The trim removed 1 base at V and 5 bases at J, leaving 5 bases unmatched. The source of the sample is a study of T-cell memory formation after mild COVID-19. Study overall: Each donor largely had its own TCR clusters. Study conclusions and caveats: The study detected some responding clones in pre-infection memory, suggesting cross-reactive memory joined. In second-wave clones peaking day 37, SARS-CoV-2 specificity remained unconfirmed.

Amplification by 5'RACE using constant-segment primers produced TCR alpha and TCR beta cDNA libraries that carried sample barcodes and UMIs. TCRdb itself ran the 5' RACE reads through MiXCR, one entry per CDR3 protein. This table has some 450,000 distinct CDR3 sequences, around 19% appearing once. This receptor was identified in an adult woman who had mild COVID-19 (a few samples of this study predate the infection). Cell type and time point are not known. The chain links TRBV29-1 to TRBJ2-7, with TRBD2 matching 13 bases. Source material: PBMCs or a T cell subset sorted from them (not recorded which). The CDR3 is CSVEGTSGRPNEQYF. CDR3 DNA: TGCAGCGTTGAAGGGACTAGCGGGAGACCCAACGAGCAGTACTTC.